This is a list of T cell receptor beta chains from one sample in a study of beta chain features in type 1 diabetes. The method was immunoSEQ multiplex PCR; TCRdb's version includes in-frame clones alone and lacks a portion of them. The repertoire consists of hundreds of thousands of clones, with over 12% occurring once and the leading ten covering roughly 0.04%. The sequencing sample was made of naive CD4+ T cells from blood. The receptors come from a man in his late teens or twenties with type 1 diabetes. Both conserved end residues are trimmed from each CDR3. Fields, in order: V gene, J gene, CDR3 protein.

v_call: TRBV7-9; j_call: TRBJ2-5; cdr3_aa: ASSWGLDGRPWETQY
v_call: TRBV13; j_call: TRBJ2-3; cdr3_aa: ASRRTGLPDTQY
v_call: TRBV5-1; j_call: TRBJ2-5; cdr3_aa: ASSLPGTGGKETQY
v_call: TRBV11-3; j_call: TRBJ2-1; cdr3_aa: ASSPLNSYNEQF
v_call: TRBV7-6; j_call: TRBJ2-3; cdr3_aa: ASSQRTSPTDTQY
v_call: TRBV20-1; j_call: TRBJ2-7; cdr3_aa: SARGGNEQY
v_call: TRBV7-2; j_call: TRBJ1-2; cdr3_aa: ASSLATAGYGYT
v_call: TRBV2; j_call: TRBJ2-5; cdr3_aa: ATGLAGGQETQY
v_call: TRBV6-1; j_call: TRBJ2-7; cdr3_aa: ASSLHLGQGYEQY
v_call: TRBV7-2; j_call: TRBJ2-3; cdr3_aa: ASSPEQGGTDTQY
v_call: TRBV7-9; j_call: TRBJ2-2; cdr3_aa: ASSLAGTGELF
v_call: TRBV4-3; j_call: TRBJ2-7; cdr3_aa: ASSQDRGARYEQY
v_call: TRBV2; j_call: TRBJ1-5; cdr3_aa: ASTLHSNQPQH
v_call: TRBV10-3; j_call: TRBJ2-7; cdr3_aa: AISESFYEQY
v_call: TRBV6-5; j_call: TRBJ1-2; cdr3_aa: ASSPRVEEGYT
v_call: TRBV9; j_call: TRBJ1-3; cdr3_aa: ASSVDRYGNTIY
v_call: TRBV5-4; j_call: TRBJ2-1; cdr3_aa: ASSPGGGRTNNEQF
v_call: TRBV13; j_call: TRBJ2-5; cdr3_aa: ASSLQGIQETQY
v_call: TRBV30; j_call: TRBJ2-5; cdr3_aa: AWSGVGFQETQY
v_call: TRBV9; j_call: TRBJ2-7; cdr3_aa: ASSEGTRGSEQY
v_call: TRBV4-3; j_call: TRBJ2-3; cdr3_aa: ASSQVAGGTTDTQY
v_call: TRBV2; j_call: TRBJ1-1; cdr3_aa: ASGQGGSEAF
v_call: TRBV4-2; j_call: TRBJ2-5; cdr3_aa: ASSQDRLEETQY
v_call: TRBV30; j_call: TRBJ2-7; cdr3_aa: AWSVTGFSYEQY
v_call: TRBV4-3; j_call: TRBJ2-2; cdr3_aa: ASSQDRRYTGELF
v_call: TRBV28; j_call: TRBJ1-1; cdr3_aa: ASIRDAWTEAF
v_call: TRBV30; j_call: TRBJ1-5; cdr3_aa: AWGWDRQPQH